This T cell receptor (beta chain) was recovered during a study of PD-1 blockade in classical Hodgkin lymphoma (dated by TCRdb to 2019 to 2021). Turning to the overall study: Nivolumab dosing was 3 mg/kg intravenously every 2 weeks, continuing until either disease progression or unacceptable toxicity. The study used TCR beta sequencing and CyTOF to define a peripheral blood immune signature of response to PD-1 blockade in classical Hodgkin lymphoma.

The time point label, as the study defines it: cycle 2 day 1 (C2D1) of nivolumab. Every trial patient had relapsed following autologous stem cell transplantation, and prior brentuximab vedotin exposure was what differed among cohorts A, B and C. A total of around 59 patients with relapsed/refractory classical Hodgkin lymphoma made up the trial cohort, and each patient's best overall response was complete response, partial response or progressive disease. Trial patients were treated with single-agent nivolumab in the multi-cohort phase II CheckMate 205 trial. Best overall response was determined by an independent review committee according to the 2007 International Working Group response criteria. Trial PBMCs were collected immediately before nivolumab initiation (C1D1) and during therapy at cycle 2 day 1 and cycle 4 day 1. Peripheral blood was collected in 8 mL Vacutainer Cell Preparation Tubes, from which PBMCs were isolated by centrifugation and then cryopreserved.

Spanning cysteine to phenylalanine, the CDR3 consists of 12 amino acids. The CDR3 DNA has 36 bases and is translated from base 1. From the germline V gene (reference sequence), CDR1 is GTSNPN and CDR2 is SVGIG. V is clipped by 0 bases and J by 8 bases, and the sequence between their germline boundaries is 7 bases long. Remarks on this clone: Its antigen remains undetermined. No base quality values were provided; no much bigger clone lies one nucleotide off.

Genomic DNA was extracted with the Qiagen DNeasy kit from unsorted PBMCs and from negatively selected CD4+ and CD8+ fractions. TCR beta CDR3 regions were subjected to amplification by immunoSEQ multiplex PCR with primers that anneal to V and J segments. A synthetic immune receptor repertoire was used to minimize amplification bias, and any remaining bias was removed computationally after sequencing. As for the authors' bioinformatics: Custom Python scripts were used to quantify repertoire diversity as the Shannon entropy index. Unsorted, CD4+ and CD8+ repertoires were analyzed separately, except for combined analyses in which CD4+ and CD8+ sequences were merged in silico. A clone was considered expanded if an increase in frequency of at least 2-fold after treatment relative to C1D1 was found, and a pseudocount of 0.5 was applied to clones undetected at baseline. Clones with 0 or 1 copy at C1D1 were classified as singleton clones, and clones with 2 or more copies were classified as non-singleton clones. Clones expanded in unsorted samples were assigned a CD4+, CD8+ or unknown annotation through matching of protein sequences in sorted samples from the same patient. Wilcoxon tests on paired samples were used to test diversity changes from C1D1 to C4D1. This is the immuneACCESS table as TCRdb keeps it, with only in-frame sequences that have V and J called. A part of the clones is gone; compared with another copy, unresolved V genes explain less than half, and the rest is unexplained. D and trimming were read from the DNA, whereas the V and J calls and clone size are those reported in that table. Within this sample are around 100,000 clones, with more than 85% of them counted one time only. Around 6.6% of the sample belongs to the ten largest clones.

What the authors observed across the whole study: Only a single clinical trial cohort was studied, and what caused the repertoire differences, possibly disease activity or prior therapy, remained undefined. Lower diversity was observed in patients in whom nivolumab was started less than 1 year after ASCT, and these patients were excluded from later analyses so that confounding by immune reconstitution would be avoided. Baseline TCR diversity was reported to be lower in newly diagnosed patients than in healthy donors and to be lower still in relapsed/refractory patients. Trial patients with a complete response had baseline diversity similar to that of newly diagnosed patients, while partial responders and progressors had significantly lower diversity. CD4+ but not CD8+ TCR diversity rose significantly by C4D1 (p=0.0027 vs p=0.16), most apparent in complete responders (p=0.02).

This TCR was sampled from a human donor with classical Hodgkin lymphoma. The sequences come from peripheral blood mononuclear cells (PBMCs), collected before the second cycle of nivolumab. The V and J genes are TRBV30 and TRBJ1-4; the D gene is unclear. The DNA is TGTGCCTGGAGTGTGGTCGAGGAAAAACTGTTTTTT. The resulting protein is CAWSVVEEKLFF.